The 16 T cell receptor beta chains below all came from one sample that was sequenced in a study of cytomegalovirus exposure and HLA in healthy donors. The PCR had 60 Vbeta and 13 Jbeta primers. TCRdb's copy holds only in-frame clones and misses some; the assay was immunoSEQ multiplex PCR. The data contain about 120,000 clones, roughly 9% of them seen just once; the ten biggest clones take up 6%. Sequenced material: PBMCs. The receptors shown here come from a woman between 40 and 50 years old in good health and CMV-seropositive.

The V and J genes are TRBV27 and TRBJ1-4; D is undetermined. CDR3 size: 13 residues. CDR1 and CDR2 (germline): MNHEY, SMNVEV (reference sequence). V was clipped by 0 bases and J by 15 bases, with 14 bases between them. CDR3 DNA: TGTGCCAGCAGTTTATCCCGCGGGAGAGTGGTGTTTTTT. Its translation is CASSLSRGRVVFF.

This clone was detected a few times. The CDR3 region has the DNA TGTGCCAGCAGCAAAACAATAAGCGGGCAGATCTTCAACTATGGCTACACCTTC. Translated: CASSKTISGQIFNYGYTF. V and J are TRBV11-2 and TRBJ1-2; D unresolved. Between the trimmed V and J ends, which lost 5 bases and 2 bases, there was a span of 24 bases. The germline V gene encodes CDR1 SGHAT and CDR2 FQNNGV. The CDR3 contains 18 residues.

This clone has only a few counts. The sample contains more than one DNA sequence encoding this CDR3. This chain's CDR3 is CASSATYNSPLHF. In DNA form, the CDR3 reads TGTGCCAGCAGCGCTACCTATAATTCACCCCTCCACTTT. The chain couples TRBV14 to TRBJ1-6, with unresolved D. CDR1 SGHDN and CDR2 FVKESK come from the germline V gene. The CDR3 runs to 13 residues. V dropped 5 bases and J dropped 2 bases, with 4 bases sitting between them.

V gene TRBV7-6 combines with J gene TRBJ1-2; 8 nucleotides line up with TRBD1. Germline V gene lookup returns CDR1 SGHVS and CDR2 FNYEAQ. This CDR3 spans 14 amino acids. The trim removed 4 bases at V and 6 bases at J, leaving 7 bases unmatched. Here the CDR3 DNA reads TGTGCCAGCAGCTCAACGGACAGGGTGGATGGCTACACCTTC. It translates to CASSSTDRVDGYTF.

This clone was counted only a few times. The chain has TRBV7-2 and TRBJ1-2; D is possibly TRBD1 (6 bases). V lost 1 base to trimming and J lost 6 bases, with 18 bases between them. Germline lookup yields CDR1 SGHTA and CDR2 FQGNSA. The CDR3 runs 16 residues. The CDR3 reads CASSLGPGGGEDGYTF. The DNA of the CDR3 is TGTGCCAGCAGCTTAGGTCCTGGGGGGGGCGAAGATGGCTACACCTTC. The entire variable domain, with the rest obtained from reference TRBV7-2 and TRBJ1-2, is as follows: GAGVSQSPSNKVTEKGKDVELRCDPISGHTALYWYRQSLGQGLEFLIYFQGNSAPDKSGLPSDRFSAERTGGSVSTLTIQRTQQEDSAVYLCASSLGPGGGEDGYTFGSGTRLTVV.

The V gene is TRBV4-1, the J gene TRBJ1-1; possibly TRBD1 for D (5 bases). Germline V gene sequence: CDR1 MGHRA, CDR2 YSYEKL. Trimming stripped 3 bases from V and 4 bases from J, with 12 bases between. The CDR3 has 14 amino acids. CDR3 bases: TGCGCCAGCAGCCAGCCCCAAAGGGGCACTGAAGCTTTCTTT. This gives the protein CASSQPQRGTEAFF.

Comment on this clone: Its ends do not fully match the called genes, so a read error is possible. CDR3 DNA sequence: TGTGCCAGCGGCGTAGATGGAGGCCCCTATGGCTACACCTTC. It codes for CASGVDGGPYGYTF. The rearrangement links TRBV9 to TRBJ1-2; no clear D. CDR3 length: 14 residues. The germline V gene has CDR1 SGDLS and CDR2 YYNGEE.

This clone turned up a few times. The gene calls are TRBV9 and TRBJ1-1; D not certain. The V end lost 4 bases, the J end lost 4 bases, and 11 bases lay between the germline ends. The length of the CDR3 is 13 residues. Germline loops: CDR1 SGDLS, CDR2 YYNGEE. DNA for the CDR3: TGTGCCAGCAGCTCCGGTCGGGGCACTGAAGCTTTCTTT. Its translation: CASSSGRGTEAFF.

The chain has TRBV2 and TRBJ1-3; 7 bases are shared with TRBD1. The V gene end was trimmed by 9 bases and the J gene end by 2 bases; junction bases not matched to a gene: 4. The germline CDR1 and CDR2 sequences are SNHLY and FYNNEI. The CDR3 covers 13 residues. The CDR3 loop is CARAGQTGNTIYF. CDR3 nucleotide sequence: TGTGCCAGGGCGGGACAGACTGGAAACACCATATATTTT.

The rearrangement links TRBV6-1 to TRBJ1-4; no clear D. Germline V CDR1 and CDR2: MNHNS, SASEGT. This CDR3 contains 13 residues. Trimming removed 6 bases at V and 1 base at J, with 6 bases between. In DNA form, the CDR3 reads TGTGCCAGCAGGGAGGTAACTAATGAAAAACTGTTTTTT. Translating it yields CASREVTNEKLFF.

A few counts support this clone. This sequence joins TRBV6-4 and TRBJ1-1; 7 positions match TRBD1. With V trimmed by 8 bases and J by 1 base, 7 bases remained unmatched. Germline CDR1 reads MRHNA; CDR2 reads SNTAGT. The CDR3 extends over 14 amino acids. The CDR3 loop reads CASAQGNANTEAFF. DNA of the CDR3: TGTGCCAGCGCACAGGGGAACGCGAACACTGAAGCTTTCTTT.

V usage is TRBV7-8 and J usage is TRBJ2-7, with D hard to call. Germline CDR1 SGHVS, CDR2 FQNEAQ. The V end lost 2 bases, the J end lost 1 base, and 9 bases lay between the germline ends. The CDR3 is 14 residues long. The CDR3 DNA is TGTGCCAGCAGCTTAAGTGGCTTATCCTACGAGCAGTACTTC. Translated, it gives CASSLSGLSYEQYF.

CDR3 nucleotide sequence: TGTGCCATCAGTGAGATGGAGGGCTACGAGCAGTACTTC. Translation gives CAISEMEGYEQYF. This sequence joins TRBV10-3 and TRBJ2-7; the D gene is possibly TRBD2 (6 bases). This CDR3 is built from 13 residues. Deletions cut 2 bases from V and 3 bases from J, with 8 bases between. Per the germline V gene, CDR1 is ENHRY and CDR2 is SYGVKD.

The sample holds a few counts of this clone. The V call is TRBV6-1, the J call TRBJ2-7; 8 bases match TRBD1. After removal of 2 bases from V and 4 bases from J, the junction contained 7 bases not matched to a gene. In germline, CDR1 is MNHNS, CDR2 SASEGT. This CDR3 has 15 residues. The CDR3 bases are TGTGCCAGCAGTGAAAGGACAGGGATGTCGTACGAGCAGTACTTC. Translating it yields CASSERTGMSYEQYF.

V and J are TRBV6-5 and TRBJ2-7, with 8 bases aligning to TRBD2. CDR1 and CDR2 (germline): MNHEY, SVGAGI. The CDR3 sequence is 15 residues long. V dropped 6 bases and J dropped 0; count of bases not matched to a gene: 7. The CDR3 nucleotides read TGTGCCAGCAGGGCAGGACTAGCTAGCTCCTACGAGCAGTACTTC. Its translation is CASRAGLASSYEQYF.

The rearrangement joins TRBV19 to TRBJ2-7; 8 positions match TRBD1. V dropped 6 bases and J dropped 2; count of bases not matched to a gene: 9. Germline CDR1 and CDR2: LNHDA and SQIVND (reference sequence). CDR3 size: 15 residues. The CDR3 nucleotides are TGTGCCAGTAGCCCCGGGACAGGATTTACCTACGAGCAGTACTTC. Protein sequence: CASSPGTGFTYEQYF. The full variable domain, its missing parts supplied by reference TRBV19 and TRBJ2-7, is DGGITQSPKYLFRKEGQNVTLSCEQNLNHDAMYWYRQDPGQGLRLIYYSQIVNDFQKGDIAEGYSVSREKKESFPLTVTSAQKNPTAFYLCASSPGTGFTYEQYFGPGTRLTVT.